A single sample gave rise to the 16 T cell receptor beta chains below, sequenced in a study of blood T cell repertoires in COVID-19. The method was immunoSEQ multiplex PCR; TCRdb's version includes in-frame clones alone and lacks a portion of them. Of 540,000 or so clones in the sample, 70% to 90% are singletons; the top ten hold roughly 7.4%. Sequenced: peripheral blood. These receptors were taken from a woman between 45 and 65 years old with COVID-19, enrolled during active disease.

This rearrangement joins TRBV5-6 to TRBJ2-7; 12 positions agree with TRBD2. CDR3 length equals 13 residues. The junction had 3 bases not matched to a gene; V was cut back by 7 bases and J by 4 bases. Germline V CDR1 and CDR2: SGHDT, YYEEEE. The CDR3 here is CASRTSGTYEQYF. CDR3 DNA sequence: TGTGCCAGCCGGACTAGCGGGACGTACGAGCAGTACTTC.

The V and J genes are TRBV29-1 and TRBJ2-3, with a possible D match to TRBD1 (5 bases). The germline V and J ends were trimmed by 5 bases and 0 bases, with 12 bases remaining between them. CDR1 and CDR2 (germline): SQVTM, ANQGSEA. The CDR3 extends over 14 amino acids. The CDR3 region has the DNA TGCAGCGTTCGTGGGGCCCCTAGCACAGATACGCAGTATTTT. Its protein product is CSVRGAPSTDTQYF.

The chain combines TRBV9 with TRBJ1-4, with 9 bases fitting TRBD1. The CDR3 runs to 15 residues. J lost 5 bases, V lost 3 bases, and 5 bases had no gene match. Germline V gene data show CDR1 as SGDLS and CDR2 as YYNGEE. The CDR3 DNA is TGTGCCAGCAGCGGGGGACAGGGCGCAAATGAAAAACTGTTTTTT. It encodes CASSGGQGANEKLFF.

The chain links TRBV30 to TRBJ2-3; tentatively, D is TRBD1 (5 bases). The CDR3 has 15 residues. V shed 4 bases and J shed 0 bases, with 14 bases lying between them. In germline, CDR1 is GTSNPN, CDR2 SVGIG (reference sequence). The CDR3 DNA reads as TGTGCCTGGACCCTGTGGGGCTCGAGCACAGATACGCAGTATTTT. Residues: CAWTLWGSSTDTQYF.

The V and J genes are TRBV2 and TRBJ1-1; the D is unclear. V was shortened by 6 bases and J by 1 base, with 6 bases between the two germline ends. Germline CDR1 SNHLY, CDR2 FYNNEI. The CDR3 is made up of 12 amino acids. CDR3 sequence reads: CASRRGNTEAFF. In nucleotides, the CDR3 is TGTGCCAGCAGGCGGGGGAACACTGAAGCTTTCTTT. The full variable domain, rest sourced from reference TRBV2 and TRBJ1-1, is EPEVTQTPSHQVTQMGQEVILRCVPISNHLYFYWYRQILGQKVEFLVSFYNNEISEKSEIFDDQFSVERPDGSNFTLKIRSTKLEDSAMYFCASRRGNTEAFFGQGTRLTVV.

The V gene is TRBV13, the J gene TRBJ2-2; tentative D call: TRBD1 (5 bases). V was cut by 5 bases and J by 3 bases, with 22 bases left in between. The germline gives CDR1 PRHDT, CDR2 FYEKMQ (reference sequence). This CDR3 has 18 residues. The CDR3 loop reads CASSASTDSNFYTGELFF. The CDR3 DNA reads TGTGCCAGCAGCGCGTCGACAGATTCTAATTTTTACACCGGGGAGCTGTTTTTT.

The V call is TRBV2, the J call TRBJ1-5, with 9 nucleotides matching TRBD1. The CDR3 is 15 residues long. Germline CDR1 SNHLY, CDR2 FYNNEI. The V segment lost 5 bases and the J segment 3 bases; nucleotides outside the gene matches: 5. Here the CDR3 reads CASSRTGGTNQPQHF. The CDR3 nucleotides are TGTGCCAGCAGTCGCACAGGGGGCACCAATCAGCCCCAGCATTTT.

This clone was counted a few times. The J gene is TRBJ2-5, the V gene TRBV11-2, with TRBD1 matching 7 bases. The V and J ends lost 5 bases and 5 bases, in that order; junction bases with no gene match: 2. Germline V gene sequence: CDR1 SGHAT, CDR2 FQNNGV. The CDR3 loop spans 12 amino acids. CDR3 sequence (DNA): TGTGCCAGCAGCGCGACAGGGGAGACCCAGTACTTC. It is translated as CASSATGETQYF.

The chain has TRBV30 and TRBJ2-5; tentative D call: TRBD2 (6 bases). The V gene lost 5 bases and the J gene lost 5 bases, with 9 bases spanning the gap. This CDR3 has 11 amino acids. Germline-derived CDR1 and CDR2 are GTSNPN and SVGIG (reference sequence). CDR3 in amino acids: CAWERGETQYF. The CDR3 DNA follows: TGTGCCTGGGAACGGGGGGAGACCCAGTACTTC.

The chain recombines TRBV4-1 with TRBJ2-3; TRBD1 matches at 12 bases. The CDR3 totals 19 residues. CDR1 is MGHRA, CDR2 YSYEKL, per germline. Trimming removed 0 bases from V and 0 bases from J; junction bases left unmatched: 7. CDR3 region: CASSQDFGTGGWSTDTQYF. As DNA, the CDR3 is TGCGCCAGCAGCCAAGATTTCGGGACAGGGGGCTGGAGCACAGATACGCAGTATTTT.

The genes are TRBV6-6 and TRBJ1-1; no definite D call. This CDR3 is built from 14 residues. Between the trimmed V and J ends, which lost 6 bases and 3 bases, there was a span of 14 bases. CDR1 is MNHNY and CDR2 is SVGAGI in the germline V gene (reference sequence). The CDR3 region is CASRQPSPDTEAFF. In nucleotides, the CDR3 is TGTGCCAGCAGACAGCCTTCCCCGGACACTGAAGCTTTCTTT.

V usage is TRBV7-6 and J usage is TRBJ1-4, with 7 bases that match TRBD1. Per the germline V gene, CDR1 is SGHVS and CDR2 is FNYEAQ. The V segment lost 4 bases and the J segment 5 bases; nucleotides outside the gene matches: 4. This CDR3 has 14 amino acids. The CDR3 region is CASSSRQGNEKLFF. The CDR3 DNA follows: TGTGCCAGCAGCTCCAGACAGGGCAATGAAAAACTGTTTTTT.

The rearrangement uses TRBV10-1 and TRBJ1-1, with a possible D match to TRBD1 (5 bases). The germline V gene encodes CDR1 WNHNN and CDR2 SYGVQD (reference sequence). The CDR3 totals 13 residues. Trimming removed 2 bases from V and 4 bases from J, with 8 bases in between. The CDR3 reads CASSENRLTEAFF. In nucleotides, the CDR3 is TGCGCCAGCAGTGAGAACAGGCTCACTGAAGCTTTCTTT.

The chain combines TRBV3-1 (or the pseudogene TRBV3-2) with TRBJ1-2, with 8 bases fitting TRBD1. V shed 1 base and J 8 bases; nucleotides not matched to a gene: 6. Looked up from germline, CDR1 is LGHDT and CDR2 is YNNKEL (reference sequence). The CDR3 has 14 residues. This chain's CDR3 is CASSQGSQGAGYTF. CDR3 nucleotide sequence: TGTGCCAGCAGCCAAGGTTCTCAGGGGGCGGGCTACACCTTC.

The genes are TRBV25-1 and TRBJ1-2; 7 nucleotides line up with TRBD1. Trimming took 2 bases from V and 6 from J; bases not matched to a gene: 6. The CDR3 spans 14 residues. Germline lookup yields CDR1 MGHDK and CDR2 SYGVNS. This CDR3 reads CASSEVDRDNGYTF. The CDR3, as DNA: TGTGCCAGCAGTGAAGTAGACAGGGACAATGGCTACACCTTC.

The J gene is TRBJ2-7, the V gene TRBV28; D may be TRBD2 (5 bases). The CDR3 sequence is 12 residues long. Germline V gene lookup returns CDR1 MDHEN and CDR2 SYDVKM. Trimming stripped 8 bases from V and 3 bases from J, with 11 bases between. The CDR3 nucleotides read TGTGCCAGCCGGGGATTTCGCTACGAGCAGTACTTC. It yields the protein CASRGFRYEQYF.